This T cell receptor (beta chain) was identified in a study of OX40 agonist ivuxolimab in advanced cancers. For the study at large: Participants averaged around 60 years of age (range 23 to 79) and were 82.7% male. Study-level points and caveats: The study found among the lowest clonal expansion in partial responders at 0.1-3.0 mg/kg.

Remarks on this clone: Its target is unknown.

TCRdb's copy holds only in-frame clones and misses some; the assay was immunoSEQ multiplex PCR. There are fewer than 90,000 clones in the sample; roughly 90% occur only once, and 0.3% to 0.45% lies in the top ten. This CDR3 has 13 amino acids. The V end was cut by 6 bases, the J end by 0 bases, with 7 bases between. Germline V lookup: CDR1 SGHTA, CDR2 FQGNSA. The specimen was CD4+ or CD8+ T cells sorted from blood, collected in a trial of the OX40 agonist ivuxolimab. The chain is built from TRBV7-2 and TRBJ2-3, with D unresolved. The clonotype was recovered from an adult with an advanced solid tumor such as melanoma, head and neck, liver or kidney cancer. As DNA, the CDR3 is TGTGCCAGCAGTAGACCTAGCACAGATACGCAGTATTTT. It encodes CASSRPSTDTQYF.